A single sample is the source of the 25 T cell receptor beta chains below, sequenced in a study of blood T cell repertoires in COVID-19. Produced via immunoSEQ multiplex PCR; TCRdb's table is partial and in-frame only. The sample shows some 140,000 clones, approximately 84% of them seen only once. Sequencing input: peripheral blood. The receptors stem from a woman aged 80 or older with acute or convalescent COVID-19.

V usage is TRBV5-1 and J usage is TRBJ2-2; TRBD2 matches 13 bases. Germline CDR1 and CDR2: SGHRS and YFSETQ. There are 15 residues in the CDR3. Trimming removed 3 bases from V and 6 bases from J; junction bases left unmatched: 2. CDR3 sequence reads: CASSWTSGSSGELFF. In nucleotides, the CDR3 is TGCGCCAGCAGCTGGACTAGCGGGAGTTCCGGGGAGCTGTTTTTT.

The rearrangement joins TRBV27 to TRBJ1-6, with 9 positions matching TRBD1. The V gene end was trimmed by 7 bases and the J gene end by 8 bases; junction bases not matched to a gene: 12. Germline V gives CDR1 MNHEY, CDR2 SMNVEV (reference sequence). The CDR3 contains 16 residues. CDR3 sequence: CASTEDRGRPDSPLHF. The CDR3 DNA sequence: TGTGCCAGCACGGAGGACAGGGGCCGCCCGGATTCACCCCTCCACTTT.

Only a few counts were recorded for this clone. The V gene is TRBV6-6, the J gene TRBJ2-5; TRBD2 might be the D (5 bases). This CDR3 spans 15 amino acids. CDR1 and CDR2 (germline): MNHNY, SVGAGI (reference sequence). Between the trimmed V and J ends, which lost 0 bases and 4 bases, there was a span of 12 bases. The CDR3 bases are TGTGCCAGCAGTTACTCGGAGGCTCTGGGAGAGACCCAGTACTTC. This gives the protein CASSYSEALGETQYF.

V is TRBV19 and J is TRBJ2-2; 7 bases align to TRBD1. The J segment lost 5 bases and the V segment lost 7 bases, leaving 7 bases of the junction unmatched. In germline, CDR1 is LNHDA, CDR2 SQIVND (reference sequence). This CDR3 is built from 14 residues. CDR3 sequence (DNA): TGTGCCAGTACTACAGGGGCTGATACCGGGGAGCTGTTTTTT. It codes for CASTTGADTGELFF.

The rearrangement uses TRBV5-1 and TRBJ2-3; D possibly corresponds to TRBD2 (6 bases). This CDR3 spans 16 amino acids. CDR1 and CDR2 from the germline V gene are SGHRS and YFSETQ. V was cut by 0 bases and J by 1 base, with 12 bases left in between. Here the CDR3 DNA reads TGCGCCAGCAGCTTGGGGAGGGCCCAGGGCACAGATACGCAGTATTTT. It is translated as CASSLGRAQGTDTQYF.

The chain employs TRBV19 and TRBJ1-4; the D gene is possibly TRBD1 (5 bases). CDR1 LNHDA and CDR2 SQIVND come from the germline V gene (reference sequence). The CDR3 extends over 15 amino acids. Trimming stripped 3 bases from V and 2 bases from J, with 10 bases between. CDR3 nucleotide sequence: TGTGCCAGTAGTATCGACAGAAGGACTAATGAAAAACTGTTTTTT. Protein: CASSIDRRTNEKLFF.

V is TRBV6-2 or TRBV6-3 and J is TRBJ2-2; 12 bases match TRBD2. CDR1 MNHEY and CDR2 SVGEGT come from the germline V gene. The J segment lost 3 bases and the V segment lost 2 bases, leaving 1 base of the junction unmatched. The CDR3 consists of 16 residues. The CDR3 DNA is TGTGCCAGCAGTTACGGACTAGCGGGATACACCGGGGAGCTGTTTTTT. Protein: CASSYGLAGYTGELFF.

CDR3 sequence: CSVDRKTNYGYTF. The CDR3 DNA reads as TGCAGCGTTGACAGGAAAACTAACTATGGCTACACCTTC. This chain connects TRBV29-1 to TRBJ1-2, with unresolved D. CDR1 is SQVTM, CDR2 ANQGSEA, per germline. The CDR3 covers 13 residues. V lost 3 bases and J lost 0, with 8 bases in between.

This clone turned up a few times. The V gene is TRBV12-3 or TRBV12-4, the J gene TRBJ2-2, with D unclear. There are 13 residues in the CDR3. Trimming removed 5 bases from V and 8 bases from J, with 12 bases in between. CDR3 sequence reads: CASSAREAGELFF. The CDR3 bases are TGTGCCAGCAGTGCCCGAGAGGCGGGGGAGCTGTTTTTT.

V gene TRBV30 combines with J gene TRBJ1-1; D perhaps matches TRBD1 (6 bases). The CDR3 has 13 residues. The germline V gene has CDR1 GTSNPN and CDR2 SVGIG (reference sequence). Deletions cut 8 bases from V and 1 base from J, with 14 bases between. The DNA of the CDR3 is TGTGCCACAAACCACAGGGCGAACACTGAAGCTTTCTTT. Protein sequence: CATNHRANTEAFF.

This chain connects TRBV6-2 or TRBV6-3 to TRBJ1-5; no reliable D call. This CDR3 is 18 amino acids long. Trimming stripped 0 bases from V and 0 bases from J, with 15 bases between. The germline gives CDR1 MNHEY, CDR2 SVGEGT. The CDR3 DNA sequence: TGTGCCAGCAGTTACTCTTATCGGCAGGCTCATAGCAATCAGCCCCAGCATTTT. Encoded protein: CASSYSYRQAHSNQPQHF.

The CDR3 DNA reads TGCGCCAGCAGCCAGGCCCTTGCCTCCTACGAGCAGTACTTC. Its translation is CASSQALASYEQYF. This chain uses TRBV4-3 with TRBJ2-7; D call uncertain. The CDR3 totals 14 residues. Trimming cost V 3 bases and J 0 bases, with 9 bases left between them. Germline V gives CDR1 LGHNA, CDR2 YSLEER.

The chain couples TRBV10-3 to TRBJ1-5; TRBD1 matches at 11 bases. Germline V gene sequence: CDR1 ENHRY, CDR2 SYGVKD. Trimming at V came to 4 bases and at J to 2 bases, leaving 1 base not matched to a gene. This CDR3 is 15 amino acids long. The CDR3 nucleotides are TGTGCCATCAGTGGGACAGGGGGCGGCAATCAGCCCCAGCATTTT. It specifies CAISGTGGGNQPQHF.

The V call is TRBV6-5, the J call TRBJ2-7, with 7 bases aligning to TRBD1. V was pared by 4 bases and J by 0 bases, with 6 bases of the junction left unmatched. The CDR3 runs to 15 residues. The germline CDR1 and CDR2 sequences are MNHEY and SVGAGI. The CDR3 loop is CASSSGDSRSYEQYF. DNA for the CDR3: TGTGCCAGCAGTTCCGGGGACAGCCGCTCCTACGAGCAGTACTTC.

V and J are TRBV5-7 and TRBJ1-2, with no clear D. TRBV5-7 is flagged as an ORF with uncertain function. V shed 2 bases and J shed 8 bases, with 10 bases lying between them. This CDR3 is 12 amino acids long. The CDR3 DNA reads as TGTGCCAGCAGCTTACAGCCTGGGGGCTACACCTTC. Amino acid sequence: CASSLQPGGYTF.

The chain combines TRBV7-6 with TRBJ2-7; TRBD1 matches 8 bases. Germline loops: CDR1 SGHVS, CDR2 FNYEAQ. The length of the CDR3 is 15 residues. After removal of 1 base from V and 0 bases from J, the junction contained 2 bases not matched to a gene. CDR3 sequence (DNA): TGTGCCAGCAGCTTAGAGGACAGGGCCTCCTACGAGCAGTACTTC. It encodes CASSLEDRASYEQYF.

This clone was detected only a few times. Other nucleotide sequences from this sample produce the same CDR3. This chain uses TRBV19 with TRBJ1-5; D not certain. V lost 2 bases, J lost 2 bases, and 4 bases lay in between. This CDR3 comprises 13 residues. Germline CDR1 and CDR2: LNHDA and SQIVND (reference sequence). This chain's CDR3 is CASSIRGNQPQHF. DNA of the CDR3: TGTGCCAGTAGTATACGCGGCAATCAGCCCCAGCATTTT.

The rearrangement joins TRBV3-1 (or the pseudogene TRBV3-2) to TRBJ2-1; TRBD2 matches at 9 bases. The ends lost 2 bases at V and 7 bases at J; junction bases unmatched: 12. Germline-derived CDR1 and CDR2 are LGHDT and YNNKEL (reference sequence). The CDR3 consists of 17 residues. CDR3 bases: TGTGCCAGCAGCCAAAACGGGCTAGCGGGGTTTGGGAATGAGCAGTTCTTC. Translated: CASSQNGLAGFGNEQFF.

The chain combines TRBV2 with TRBJ2-2, with D tentatively TRBD1 (6 bases). The germline CDR1 and CDR2 sequences are SNHLY and FYNNEI. V was shortened by 6 bases and J by 1 base, with 18 bases between the two germline ends. The CDR3 extends over 17 amino acids. In DNA, the CDR3 is TGTGCCAGCAGCCAATTATGGGCCAGGGGGAACACCGGGGAGCTGTTTTTT. Translated: CASSQLWARGNTGELFF.

The chain uses TRBV27 and TRBJ1-4; 7 bases match TRBD1. Looked up from germline, CDR1 is MNHEY and CDR2 is SMNVEV (reference sequence). Trimming removed 6 bases from V and 7 bases from J; junction bases left unmatched: 5. The CDR3 sequence is 13 residues long. The chain's CDR3 is CASSSTGFEKLFF. The DNA of the CDR3 is TGTGCCAGCAGCTCGACAGGGTTTGAAAAACTGTTTTTT. Full variable domain (missing parts from reference TRBV27 and TRBJ1-4): EAQVTQNPRYLITVTGKKLTVTCSQNMNHEYMSWYRQDPGLGLRQIYYSMNVEVTDKGDVPEGYKVSRKEKRNFPLILESPSPNQTSLYFCASSSTGFEKLFFGSGTQLSVL.

The chain recombines TRBV30 with TRBJ2-2; 9 bases map to TRBD1. Germline V lookup: CDR1 GTSNPN, CDR2 SVGIG (reference sequence). Unmatched junction bases numbered 9, after V lost 4 bases and J lost 6 bases. The CDR3 runs 15 residues. In nucleotides, the CDR3 is TGTGCCTGGACCACGGGACAGGGAGTGGCCGGGGAGCTGTTTTTT. Translating gives CAWTTGQGVAGELFF.

V and J are TRBV6-5 and TRBJ1-6; the match to TRBD1 covers 8 bases. Trimming removed 6 bases from V and 5 bases from J; junction bases left unmatched: 6. CDR3 length: 15 residues. Germline-derived CDR1 and CDR2 are MNHEY and SVGAGI. The CDR3 coding sequence is TGTGCCAGCAGAGAGGACAGGGACGATAATTCACCCCTCCACTTT. It specifies CASREDRDDNSPLHF.

The chain links TRBV5-1 to TRBJ2-2; 9 bases match TRBD2. The V gene end was trimmed by 0 bases and the J gene end by 6 bases; junction bases not matched to a gene: 9. From germline, CDR1 is SGHRS and CDR2 YFSETQ. This CDR3 region has 17 residues. The CDR3 here is CASSLAGIAGVPGELFF. CDR3 coding DNA: TGCGCCAGCAGCTTGGCCGGGATAGCGGGAGTCCCCGGGGAGCTGTTTTTT.

This clone was seen once. J is TRBJ2-1 and V is TRBV5-6; D is perhaps TRBD1 (6 bases). The CDR3 extends over 15 amino acids. Looked up from germline, CDR1 is SGHDT and CDR2 is YYEEEE. The V gene lost 2 bases and the J gene lost 0 bases, with 9 bases spanning the gap. For the CDR3, the DNA is TGTGCCAGCAGCTTTAGGGGGTACTCCTACAATGAGCAGTTCTTC. Encoded protein: CASSFRGYSYNEQFF.

V and J are TRBV6-2 or TRBV6-3 and TRBJ2-2; 9 bases match TRBD2. Unmatched junction bases numbered 10, after V lost 4 bases and J lost 4 bases. The CDR3 is made up of 17 amino acids. Germline values: CDR1 MNHEY, CDR2 SVGEGT. The CDR3 loop reads CASSFGTSLTTTGELFF. In nucleotides, the CDR3 is TGTGCCAGCAGTTTTGGGACTAGCCTAACAACCACCGGGGAGCTGTTTTTT.